The present TCR beta chain was sequenced within a study of blood T cells in healthy people across ages (dated by TCRdb to about 2015). Regarding the complete study: Template switching captured roughly one uniquely barcoded TCR beta cDNA molecule per two T cells in model experiments. The donors were split into four age groups: young (average around 15 years), middle-aged (nearly 40), aged (over 55) and long-lived (over 80). To avoid experimental bias, donors of different ages were spread randomly across the sequencing lanes. Using the same blood draw, the study looked at two additional independent replicas of 1 million unique cDNA reads for two donors, one aged 18 to 30 and the other aged 80 or older. The study measured age-related changes in TCR beta repertoire diversity using deep sequencing normalized with unique cDNA molecular identifiers. Results and caveats for the whole study, not just this receptor: Observed TCR beta diversity per million T cells fell roughly linearly with age, and a significant reduction was already apparent by age approximately 41. Because donor CMV infection status was unknown, age-related changes in expanded clonotypes were potentially confounded. Observed TCR beta diversity correlated strongly with the percentage of naive T cells measured by flow cytometry. Since profiling was done on bulk unsorted PBMCs, naive and antigen-experienced compartments could not be conclusively compared. Compared with the aged group, more naive CD4+ T cells, fewer expanded clones and increased TCR diversity were shown by the long-lived group, suggesting age selection. Estimates of total diversity from one million sequenced T cells were regarded as lower bounds and underestimates.

With regard to this clonotype: It lacks a known antigen. Per-nucleotide qualities are absent, and no much larger clonotype sits a single base away.

Systemically healthy Caucasian individuals from Russia, around 39 in total and aged roughly 6 to 100 years, were included as donors. Each donor gave approximately 9.3 milliliters of peripheral blood, collected into EDTA-treated Vacutainer tubes. Ficoll-Paque density-gradient centrifugation was used to isolate PBMCs, with at least 7 million obtained per sample. Trizol reagent was used to extract total RNA from PBMCs, with at least 5.5 micrograms per sample. For every donor, an aliquot of PBMCs went through flow cytometry to measure the percentages of naive CD45RAhigh/CD27high T cells. The library was obtained by 5' RACE. TCRdb records Illumina HiSeq 2500 as the sequencer. A second PCR of roughly 7 to 12 cycles was run with a J-beta primer mix and a sample-barcoded 5' primer. Each TCR beta cDNA molecule received a unique molecular identifier from a template-switch 5' adaptor carrying 12 random nucleotides. Each sample yielded at least 3 million CDR3-containing paired-end reads. The Mint cDNA synthesis kit, primed by a TRBC-specific oligonucleotide, was used to synthesize first-strand cDNA from all RNA. Following uracil-DNA glycosylase treatment, a first 18-cycle PCR with universal primers M1SS and BC2_uni_R was performed on all cDNA. The authors' pipeline ran thus. For normalization, 1 million high-quality reads, each with a distinct molecular identifier, were randomly selected from each sample. Instead of being binned into consensus sequences, reads that shared molecular identifiers were thrown out. MiTCR, with a Q25 quality threshold and the strictest error-elimination algorithm, was used for CDR3 identification, clonotype clustering and error correction. A nonparametric unseen species model with Euler transformation was used to estimate lower-bound total TCR beta diversity. The public sequencing data were trimmed at Q25 with fastp and processed into clonotypes with MiXCR by TCRdb, which kept only in-frame beta chains. A single entry per CDR3 protein holds the most common genes and DNA from its merged rows. It is TCRdb's table, rather than the study itself, that gives the V and J calls and clone size. Across this sample there are 1.5 million to 2 million distinct CDR3 sequences, with around 48% seen only once. Over 2% of the sample goes to the ten largest clones.

CDR1 and CDR2 are drawn from the germline V gene: MDHEN, SYDVKM. The CDR3 numbers 13 residues from cysteine through phenylalanine. The read is trimmed to its CDR3 DNA, 39 bases read in frame from base 1. The germline V end is reduced by 5 bases and the J end by 4 bases; junction bases left unmatched: 5. The source of this sequence is a woman aged 40 to 50 in good health. The chain was built from TRBV28 and TRBJ2-7; 7 bases in the junction line up with TRBD1. Sequencing was carried out using blood. CDR3 region: CASSPSTGYEQYF. In nucleotides, the sequence is TGTGCCAGCAGTCCCTCGACAGGGTACGAGCAGTACTTC.